What follows are 4 T cell receptor beta chains derived from one specimen sequenced in a study of PD-L1 blockade in urothelial cancer. Documented time point: pretreatment peripheral blood. This table comes from immunoSEQ multiplex PCR, and its TCRdb copy is limited to in-frame clones, with some not included. The top ten hold roughly 1.9% of the sample, which has tens of thousands of clones, roughly 80% seen once. The source material was PBMCs, sampled around atezolizumab (anti-PD-L1) treatment. The receptors here all came from a man in his fifties or sixties with urothelial cancer.

The genes are TRBV6-5 and TRBJ2-3; 9 bases are shared with TRBD2. Germline loops: CDR1 MNHEY, CDR2 SVGAGI. The V and J ends lost 2 bases and 0 bases, in that order; junction bases with no gene match: 3. The CDR3 has 16 amino acids. CDR3 sequence reads: CASSYEAGGSTDTQYF. The DNA of the CDR3 is TGTGCCAGCAGTTACGAGGCGGGAGGGAGCACAGATACGCAGTATTTT.

This CDR3 reads CASSFPLDRGRGNTEAFF. CDR3 coding DNA: TGTGCCAGCAGTTTCCCCCTAGACAGGGGGCGCGGGAACACTGAAGCTTTCTTT. This chain joins TRBV28 and TRBJ1-1; 10 nucleotides agree with TRBD1. The germline gives CDR1 MDHEN, CDR2 SYDVKM. CDR3 length equals 18 residues. Germline trimming cut 3 bases from V and 1 base from J; bases unmatched to any gene: 11.

This clone has just one count. The chain combines TRBV9 with TRBJ1-1; no clear D gene. V was cut by 3 bases and J by 5 bases, with 14 bases left in between. Germline CDR1 is SGDLS and CDR2 is YYNGEE. This CDR3 has 14 amino acids. CDR3 sequence (DNA): TGTGCCAGCAGCGGGAGAGGGTCGGGGACTGAAGCTTTCTTT. Amino acid sequence: CASSGRGSGTEAFF.

V gene TRBV23-1 combines with J gene TRBJ1-1, with 10 nucleotides matching TRBD1. TRBV23-1 is an ORF for which the function is uncertain. J gave up 3 bases and V 3 bases, and 16 bases lay outside the gene matches. The CDR3 has 19 amino acids. CDR3: CASSQNLTGGKDRDTEAFF. In nucleotides, the CDR3 is TGCGCCAGCAGTCAGAACTTGACAGGGGGCAAAGATAGGGACACTGAAGCTTTCTTT.